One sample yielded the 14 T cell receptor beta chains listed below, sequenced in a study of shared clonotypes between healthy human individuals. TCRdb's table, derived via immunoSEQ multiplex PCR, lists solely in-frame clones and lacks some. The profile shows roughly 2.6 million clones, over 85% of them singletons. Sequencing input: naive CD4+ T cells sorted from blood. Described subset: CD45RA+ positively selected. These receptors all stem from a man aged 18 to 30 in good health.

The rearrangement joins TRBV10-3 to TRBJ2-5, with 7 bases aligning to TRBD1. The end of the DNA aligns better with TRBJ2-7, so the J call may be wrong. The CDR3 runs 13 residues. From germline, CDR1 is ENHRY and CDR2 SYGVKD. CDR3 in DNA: TGTGCCATCAGGACAGGGACCTCCTACGAGCAGTACTTC. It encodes CAIRTGTSYEQYF.

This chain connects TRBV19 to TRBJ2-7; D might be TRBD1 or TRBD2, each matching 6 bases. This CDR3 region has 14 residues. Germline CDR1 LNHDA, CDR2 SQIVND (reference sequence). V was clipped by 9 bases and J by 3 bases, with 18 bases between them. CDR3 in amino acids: CARYLRDTVYEQYF. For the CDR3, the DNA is TGTGCCAGGTACCTGCGGGACACGGTCTACGAGCAGTACTTC.

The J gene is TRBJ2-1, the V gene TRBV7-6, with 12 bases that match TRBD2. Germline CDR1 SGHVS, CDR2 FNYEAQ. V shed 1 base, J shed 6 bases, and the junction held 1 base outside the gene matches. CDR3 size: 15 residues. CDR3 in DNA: TGTGCCAGCAGCTTAGAACTAGCGGGGGGCAATGAGCAGTTCTTC. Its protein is CASSLELAGGNEQFF.

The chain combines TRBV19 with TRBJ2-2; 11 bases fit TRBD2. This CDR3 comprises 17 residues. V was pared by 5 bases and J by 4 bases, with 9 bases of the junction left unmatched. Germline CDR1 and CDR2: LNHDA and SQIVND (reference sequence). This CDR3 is CASSVLAGGLITGELFF. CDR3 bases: TGTGCCAGTAGTGTTTTAGCGGGAGGGTTGATCACCGGGGAGCTGTTTTTT.

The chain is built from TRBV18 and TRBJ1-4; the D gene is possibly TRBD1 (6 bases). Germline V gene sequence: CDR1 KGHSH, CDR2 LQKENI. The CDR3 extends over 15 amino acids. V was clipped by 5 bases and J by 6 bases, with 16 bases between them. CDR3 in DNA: TGTGCCAGCTCAGGCGGGGGCTTAGTAGATGAAAAACTGTTTTTT. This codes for CASSGGGLVDEKLFF.

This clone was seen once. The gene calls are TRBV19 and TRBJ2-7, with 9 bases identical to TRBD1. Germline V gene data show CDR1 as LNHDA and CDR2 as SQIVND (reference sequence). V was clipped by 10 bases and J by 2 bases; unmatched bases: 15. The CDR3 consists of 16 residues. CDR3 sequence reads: CATIGPGQGPPYEQYF. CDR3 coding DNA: TGTGCCACAATTGGACCGGGACAGGGCCCCCCCTACGAGCAGTACTTC.

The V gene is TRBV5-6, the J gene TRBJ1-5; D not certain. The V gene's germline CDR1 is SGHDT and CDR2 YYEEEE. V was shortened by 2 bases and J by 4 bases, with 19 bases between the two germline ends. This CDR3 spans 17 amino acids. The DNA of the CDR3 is TGTGCCAGCAGCTTAGTAATCAGGAGAGCCCGGAATCAGCCCCAGCATTTT. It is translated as CASSLVIRRARNQPQHF.

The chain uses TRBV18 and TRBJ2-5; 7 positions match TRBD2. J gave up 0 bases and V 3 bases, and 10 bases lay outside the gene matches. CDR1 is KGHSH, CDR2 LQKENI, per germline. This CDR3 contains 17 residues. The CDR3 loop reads CASSPGWGGSYQETQYF. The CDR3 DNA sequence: TGTGCCAGCTCACCCGGTTGGGGCGGGAGCTACCAAGAGACCCAGTACTTC.

CDR3 in amino acids: CASSYSTGPWNEQYF. The CDR3 DNA reads as TGTGCCAGCAGTTACTCAACAGGACCCTGGAACGAGCAGTACTTC. This chain connects TRBV6-5 to TRBJ2-7; perhaps TRBD1 as D (5 bases). V lost 0 bases and J lost 5, with 14 bases in between. CDR3 size: 15 residues. The germline V gene has CDR1 MNHEY and CDR2 SVGAGI.

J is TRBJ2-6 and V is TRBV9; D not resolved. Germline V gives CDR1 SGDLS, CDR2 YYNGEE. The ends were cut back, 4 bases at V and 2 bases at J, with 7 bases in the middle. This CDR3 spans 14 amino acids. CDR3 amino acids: CASSHKAGANVLTF. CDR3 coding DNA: TGTGCCAGCAGCCACAAGGCTGGGGCCAACGTCCTGACTTTC.

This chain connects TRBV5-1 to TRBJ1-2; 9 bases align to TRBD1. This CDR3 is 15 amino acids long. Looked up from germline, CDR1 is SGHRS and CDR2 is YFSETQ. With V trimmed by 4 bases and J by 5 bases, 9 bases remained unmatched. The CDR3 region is CASSPAGQGEYGYTF. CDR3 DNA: TGCGCCAGCAGCCCTGCGGGACAGGGAGAATATGGCTACACCTTC.

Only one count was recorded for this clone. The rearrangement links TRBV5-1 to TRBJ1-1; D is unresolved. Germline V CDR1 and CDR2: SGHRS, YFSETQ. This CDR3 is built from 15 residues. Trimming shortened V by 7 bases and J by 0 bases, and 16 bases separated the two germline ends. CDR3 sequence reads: CASFPQPPLNTEAFF. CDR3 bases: TGCGCCAGCTTTCCCCAACCACCACTGAACACTGAAGCTTTCTTT.

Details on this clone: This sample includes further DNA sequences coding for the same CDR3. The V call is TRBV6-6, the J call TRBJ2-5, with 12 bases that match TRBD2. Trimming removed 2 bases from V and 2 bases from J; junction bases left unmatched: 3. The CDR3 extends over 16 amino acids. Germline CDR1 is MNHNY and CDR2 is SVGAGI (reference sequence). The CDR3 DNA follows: TGTGCCAGCAGTTACGTCGGGACTAGCGGGCAAGAGACCCAGTACTTC. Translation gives CASSYVGTSGQETQYF.

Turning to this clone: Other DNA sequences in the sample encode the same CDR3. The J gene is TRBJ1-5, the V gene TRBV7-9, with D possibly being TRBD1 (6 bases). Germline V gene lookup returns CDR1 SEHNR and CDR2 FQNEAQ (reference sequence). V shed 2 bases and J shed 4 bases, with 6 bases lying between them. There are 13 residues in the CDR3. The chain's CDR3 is CASSLQGNQPQHF. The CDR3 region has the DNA TGTGCCAGCAGCTTACAGGGGAATCAGCCCCAGCATTTT.